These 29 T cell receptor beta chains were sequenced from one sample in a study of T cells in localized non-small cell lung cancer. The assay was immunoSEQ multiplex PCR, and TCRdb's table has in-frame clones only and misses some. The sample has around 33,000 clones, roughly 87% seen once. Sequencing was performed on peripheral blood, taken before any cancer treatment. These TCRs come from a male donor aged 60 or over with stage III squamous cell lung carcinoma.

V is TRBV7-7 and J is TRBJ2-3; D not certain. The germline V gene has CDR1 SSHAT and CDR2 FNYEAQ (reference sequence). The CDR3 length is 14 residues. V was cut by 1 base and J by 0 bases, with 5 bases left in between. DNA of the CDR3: TGTGCCAGCAGCTTAGATGGCAGCACAGATACGCAGTATTTT. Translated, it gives CASSLDGSTDTQYF.

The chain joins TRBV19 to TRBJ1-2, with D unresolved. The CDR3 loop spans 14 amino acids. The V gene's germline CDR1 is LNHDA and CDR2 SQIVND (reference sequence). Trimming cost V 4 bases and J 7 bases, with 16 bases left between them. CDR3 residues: CASSTPGGSGGYTF. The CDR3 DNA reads TGTGCCAGTAGTACGCCGGGAGGGTCCGGTGGCTACACCTTC.

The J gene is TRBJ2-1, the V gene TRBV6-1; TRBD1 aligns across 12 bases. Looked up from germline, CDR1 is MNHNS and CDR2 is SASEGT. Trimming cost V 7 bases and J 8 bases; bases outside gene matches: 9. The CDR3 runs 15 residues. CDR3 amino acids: CASMSRDRGLDEQFF. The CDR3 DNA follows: TGTGCCAGCATGTCCCGGGACAGGGGGCTAGATGAGCAGTTCTTC.

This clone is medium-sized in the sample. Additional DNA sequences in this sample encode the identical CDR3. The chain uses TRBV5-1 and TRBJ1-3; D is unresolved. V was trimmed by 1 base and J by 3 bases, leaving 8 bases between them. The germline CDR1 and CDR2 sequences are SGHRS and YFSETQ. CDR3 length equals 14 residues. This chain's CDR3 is CASSLRGSGNTIYF. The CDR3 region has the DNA TGCGCCAGCAGCTTGCGAGGGAGTGGAAACACCATATATTTT.

CDR3 in amino acids: CASGERGYEQYF. CDR3 sequence (DNA): TGTGCCAGTGGTGAGCGGGGCTACGAGCAGTACTTC. V and J are TRBV19 and TRBJ2-7; 7 bases are shared with TRBD2. V was clipped by 8 bases and J by 3 bases; unmatched bases: 4. CDR1 is LNHDA, CDR2 SQIVND, per germline (reference sequence). The CDR3 totals 12 residues.

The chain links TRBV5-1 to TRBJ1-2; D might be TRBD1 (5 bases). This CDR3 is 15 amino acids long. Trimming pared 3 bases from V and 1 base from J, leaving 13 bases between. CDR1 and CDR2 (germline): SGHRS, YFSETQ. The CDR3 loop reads CASSSEFQGNYGYTF. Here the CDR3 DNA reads TGCGCCAGCAGCTCCGAATTTCAGGGTAACTATGGCTACACCTTC.

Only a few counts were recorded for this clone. The CDR3 sequence: CASSDRDRGLYSYGYTF. CDR3 DNA sequence: TGTGCCAGCAGTGACCGGGACAGGGGATTGTATTCCTATGGCTACACCTTC. This sequence joins TRBV28 and TRBJ1-2; 10 nucleotides align to TRBD1. V lost 5 bases, J lost 4 bases, and 13 bases stayed unmatched. Germline V gives CDR1 MDHEN, CDR2 SYDVKM. This CDR3 comprises 17 residues.

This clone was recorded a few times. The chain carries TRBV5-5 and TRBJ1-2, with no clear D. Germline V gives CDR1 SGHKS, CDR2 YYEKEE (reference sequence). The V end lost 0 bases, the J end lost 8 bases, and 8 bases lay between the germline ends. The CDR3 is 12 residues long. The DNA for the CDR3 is TGTGCCAGCAGCTTGGAGGGTCAGGGCTACACCTTC. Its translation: CASSLEGQGYTF.

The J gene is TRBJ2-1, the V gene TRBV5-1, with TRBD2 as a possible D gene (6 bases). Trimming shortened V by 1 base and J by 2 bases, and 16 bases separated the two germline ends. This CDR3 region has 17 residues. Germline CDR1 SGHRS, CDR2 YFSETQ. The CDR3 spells CASSLSLAESTYNEQFF. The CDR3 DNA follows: TGCGCCAGCAGCTTGTCCTTAGCGGAGTCCACCTACAATGAGCAGTTCTTC. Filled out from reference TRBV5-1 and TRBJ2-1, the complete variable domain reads KAGVTQTPRYLIKTRGQQVTLSCSPISGHRSVSWYQQTPGQGLQFLFEYFSETQRNKGNFPGRFSGRQFSNSRSEMNVSTLELGDSALYLCASSLSLAESTYNEQFFGPGTRLTVL.

This chain's CDR3 is CASPAMGAALYEQYF. The CDR3 coding sequence is TGTGCCTCCCCAGCTATGGGGGCGGCACTGTACGAGCAGTACTTC. This chain connects TRBV30 to TRBJ2-7, with D perhaps matching TRBD1 (6 bases). In germline, CDR1 is GTSNPN, CDR2 SVGIG (reference sequence). The CDR3 sequence is 15 residues long. Trimming cost V 7 bases and J 4 bases, with 23 bases left between them.

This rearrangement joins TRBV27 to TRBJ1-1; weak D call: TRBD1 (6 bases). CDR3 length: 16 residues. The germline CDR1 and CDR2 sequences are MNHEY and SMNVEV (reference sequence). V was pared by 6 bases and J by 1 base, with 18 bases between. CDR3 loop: CASRRGRGGQNTEAFF. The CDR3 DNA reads TGTGCCAGCAGACGGGGTAGGGGGGGACAGAACACTGAAGCTTTCTTT.

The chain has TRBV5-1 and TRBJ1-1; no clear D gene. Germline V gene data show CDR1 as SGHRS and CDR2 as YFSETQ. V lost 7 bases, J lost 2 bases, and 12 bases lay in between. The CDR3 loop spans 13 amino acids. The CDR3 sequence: CASSPGFNTEAFF. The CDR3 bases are TGCGCCAGCTCCCCCGGGTTTAACACTGAAGCTTTCTTT.

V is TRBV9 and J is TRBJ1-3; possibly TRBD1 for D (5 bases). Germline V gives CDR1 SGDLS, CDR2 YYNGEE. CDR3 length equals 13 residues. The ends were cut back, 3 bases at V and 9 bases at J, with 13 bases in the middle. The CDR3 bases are TGTGCCAGCAGCGCAGGGCTTGCTGGCACCATATATTTT. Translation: CASSAGLAGTIYF.

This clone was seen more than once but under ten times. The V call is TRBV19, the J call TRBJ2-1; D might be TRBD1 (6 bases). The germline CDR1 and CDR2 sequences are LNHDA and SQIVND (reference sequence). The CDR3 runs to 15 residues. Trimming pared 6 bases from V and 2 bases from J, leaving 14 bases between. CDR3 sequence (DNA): TGTGCCAGTAGGGCCAGGGGACCGGCCTACAATGAGCAGTTCTTC. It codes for CASRARGPAYNEQFF.

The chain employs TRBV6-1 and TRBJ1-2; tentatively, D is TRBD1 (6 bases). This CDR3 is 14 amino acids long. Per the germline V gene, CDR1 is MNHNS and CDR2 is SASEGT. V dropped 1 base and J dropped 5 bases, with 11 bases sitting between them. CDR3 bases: TGTGCCAGCAGTGAAGGGGGGGGGCCTTATGGCTACACCTTC. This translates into CASSEGGGPYGYTF.

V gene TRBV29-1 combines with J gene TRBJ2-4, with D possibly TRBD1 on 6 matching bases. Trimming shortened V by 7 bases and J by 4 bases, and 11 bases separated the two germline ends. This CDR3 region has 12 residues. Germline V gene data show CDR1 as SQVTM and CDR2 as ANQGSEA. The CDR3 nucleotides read TGCAGCGCCGGACAGTTAAAAAACATTCAGTACTTC. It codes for CSAGQLKNIQYF. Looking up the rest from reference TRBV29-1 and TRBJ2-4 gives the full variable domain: SAVISQKPSRDICQRGTSLTIQCQVDSQVTMMFWYRQQPGQSLTLIATANQGSEATYESGFVIDKFPISRPNLTFSTLTVSNMSPEDSSIYLCSAGQLKNIQYFGAGTRLSVL.

This CDR3 reads CASSDVSSYNEQFF. The CDR3 region has the DNA TGTGCCAGCAGTGACGTGAGCTCCTACAATGAGCAGTTCTTC. The V call is TRBV2, the J call TRBJ2-1; D unresolved. Germline V CDR1 and CDR2: SNHLY, FYNNEI. The CDR3 runs 14 residues. The ends were cut back, 3 bases at V and 0 bases at J, with 6 bases in the middle.

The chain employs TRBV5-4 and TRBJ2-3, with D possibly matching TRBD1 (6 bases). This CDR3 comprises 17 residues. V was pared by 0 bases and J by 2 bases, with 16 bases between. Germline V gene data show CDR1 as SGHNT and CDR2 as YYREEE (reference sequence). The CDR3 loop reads CASSLEVEQGYTDTQYF. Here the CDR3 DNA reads TGTGCCAGCAGCTTGGAGGTGGAGCAGGGGTACACAGATACGCAGTATTTT.

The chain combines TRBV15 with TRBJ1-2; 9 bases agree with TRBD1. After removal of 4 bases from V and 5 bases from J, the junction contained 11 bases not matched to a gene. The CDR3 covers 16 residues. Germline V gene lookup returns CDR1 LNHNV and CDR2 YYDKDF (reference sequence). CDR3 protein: CATSIGSGTGMYGYTF. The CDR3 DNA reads TGTGCCACCAGCATCGGGTCCGGGACAGGGATGTATGGCTACACCTTC.

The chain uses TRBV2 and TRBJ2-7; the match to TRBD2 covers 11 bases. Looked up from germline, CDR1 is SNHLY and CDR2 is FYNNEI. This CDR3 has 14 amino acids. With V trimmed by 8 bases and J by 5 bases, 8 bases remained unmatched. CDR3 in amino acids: CASLSGRARNEQYF. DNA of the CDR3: TGTGCCAGCCTTAGCGGGAGGGCTAGGAACGAGCAGTACTTC.

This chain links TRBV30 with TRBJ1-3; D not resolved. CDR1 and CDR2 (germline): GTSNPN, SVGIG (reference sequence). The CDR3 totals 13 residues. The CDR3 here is CASIANSGNTIYF. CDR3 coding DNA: TGTGCTTCTATCGCTAACTCTGGAAACACCATATATTTT.

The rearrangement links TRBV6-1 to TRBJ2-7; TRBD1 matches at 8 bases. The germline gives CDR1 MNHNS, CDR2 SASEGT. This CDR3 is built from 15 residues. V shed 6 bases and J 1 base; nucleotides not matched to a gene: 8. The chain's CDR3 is CASRLDRVISYEQYF. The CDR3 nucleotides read TGTGCCAGCAGATTGGACAGGGTGATATCCTACGAGCAGTACTTC.

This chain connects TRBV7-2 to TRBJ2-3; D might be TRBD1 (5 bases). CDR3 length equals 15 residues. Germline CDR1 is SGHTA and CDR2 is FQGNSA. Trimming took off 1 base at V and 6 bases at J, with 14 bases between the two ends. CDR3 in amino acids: CASSLEGGPGDTQYF. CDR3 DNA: TGTGCCAGCAGCTTAGAGGGCGGCCCAGGGGATACGCAGTATTTT.

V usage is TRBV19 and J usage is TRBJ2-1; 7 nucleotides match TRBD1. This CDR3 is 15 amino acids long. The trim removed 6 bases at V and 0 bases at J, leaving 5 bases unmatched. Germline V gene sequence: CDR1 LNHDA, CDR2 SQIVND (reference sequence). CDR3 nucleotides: TGTGCCAGTAGCAAGGACAGGCTCTCCTACAATGAGCAGTTCTTC. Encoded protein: CASSKDRLSYNEQFF.

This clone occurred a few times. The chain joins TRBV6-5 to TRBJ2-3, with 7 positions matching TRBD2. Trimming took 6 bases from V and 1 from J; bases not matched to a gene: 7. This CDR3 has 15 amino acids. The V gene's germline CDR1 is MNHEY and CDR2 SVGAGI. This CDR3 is CASRASGGGTDTQYF. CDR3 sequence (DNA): TGTGCCAGCAGAGCTAGCGGAGGGGGCACAGATACGCAGTATTTT.

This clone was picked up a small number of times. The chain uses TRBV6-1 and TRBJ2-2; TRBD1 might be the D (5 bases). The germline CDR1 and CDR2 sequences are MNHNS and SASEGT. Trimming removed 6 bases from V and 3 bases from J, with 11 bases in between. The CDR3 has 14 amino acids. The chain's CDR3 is CASRTDRDTGELFF. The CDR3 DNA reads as TGTGCCAGCAGGACCGACAGAGACACCGGGGAGCTGTTTTTT.

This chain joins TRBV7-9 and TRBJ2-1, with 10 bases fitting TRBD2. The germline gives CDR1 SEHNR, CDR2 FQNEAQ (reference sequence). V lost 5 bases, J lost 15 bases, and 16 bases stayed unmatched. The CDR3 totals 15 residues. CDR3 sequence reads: CASSQGGLAGVGRFF. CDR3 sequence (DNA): TGTGCCAGCAGCCAAGGGGGGCTAGCGGGAGTGGGGAGGTTCTTC.

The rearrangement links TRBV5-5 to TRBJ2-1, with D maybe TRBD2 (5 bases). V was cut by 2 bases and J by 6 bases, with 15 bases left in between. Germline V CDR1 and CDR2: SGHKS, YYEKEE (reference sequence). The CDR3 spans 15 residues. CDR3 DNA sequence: TGTGCCAGCAGCTTCCCCGGGAACCTAGGCAATGAGCAGTTCTTC. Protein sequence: CASSFPGNLGNEQFF. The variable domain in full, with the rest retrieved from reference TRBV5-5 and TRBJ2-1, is DAGVTQSPTHLIKTRGQQVTLRCSPISGHKSVSWYQQVLGQGPQFIFQYYEKEERGRGNFPDRFSARQFPNYSSELNVNALLLGDSALYLCASSFPGNLGNEQFFGPGTRLTVL.

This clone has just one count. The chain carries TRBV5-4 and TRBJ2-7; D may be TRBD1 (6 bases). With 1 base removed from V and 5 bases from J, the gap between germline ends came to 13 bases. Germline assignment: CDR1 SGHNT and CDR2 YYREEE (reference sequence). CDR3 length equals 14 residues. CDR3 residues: CASSLRRGRNEQYF. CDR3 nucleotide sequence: TGTGCCAGCAGCTTGCGCAGGGGCAGAAACGAGCAGTACTTC.